This TCR beta chain appears in the sequencing data of a study of early T cells in non-severe SARS-CoV-2 infection. Study information: Investigators sequenced bulk RNA drawn from unsorted whole blood, and chains remained unpaired.

CDR1 is SGHRS, CDR2 YFSETQ, per germline. Trimming at V came to 1 base and at J to 2 bases, leaving 10 bases not matched to a gene. The CDR3 is 17 amino acids. The sample holds many counts of this clonotype. Its antigen is not known. Study-wide results and caveats: Matching with VDJdb favored anti-spike CD8 responses (missing private and CD4 specificities).

Attachment of unique molecular identifiers to individual cDNA molecules was performed. MiXCR, run by TCRdb on the 5' RACE reads, gives a single entry per CDR3 protein. Here the sample spans under 60,000 distinct CDR3 sequences, about 13% being singletons. The chain recombines TRBV5-1 with TRBJ2-3, with 7 bases aligning to TRBD2. The clonotype was recovered from an adult who was a healthcare worker with PCR-confirmed SARS-CoV-2 infection or an uninfected control (not recorded which). The material sequenced was whole blood. The CDR3 protein is CASSLKVAGRITDTQYF. The CDR3 nucleotides read TGCGCCAGCAGCTTGAAGGTAGCGGGTAGGATCACAGATACGCAGTATTTT.